A single sample gave rise to the 30 T cell receptor beta chains below, sequenced in a study of blood T cells in healthy people across ages. The second PCR ran about 6 to 12 cycles with a sample-barcoded 5' primer and J-beta primers. TCRdb itself ran the 5' RACE reads through MiXCR, one entry per CDR3 protein. The repertoire holds 800,000 or so distinct CDR3 sequences, with approximately 25% as singletons. These data also formed part of another study, on T cells of mothers and their children.

Sequencing was carried out using blood. The receptors stem from a boy aged 10-17 years in good health.

This rearrangement joins TRBV6-2 or TRBV6-3 to TRBJ2-5, with 12 bases fitting TRBD2. Judging by the DNA end, TRBJ2-7 fits better; the J call may be wrong. The CDR3 is 16 residues long. Germline values: CDR1 MNHEY, CDR2 SVGEGT. The CDR3 nucleotides read TGTGCCAGCAGTTTGTCTAGCGGGAGGGCCTTCTACGAGCAGTACTTC. It translates to CASSLSSGRAFYEQYF.

The chain recombines TRBV4-1 with TRBJ2-5; 13 bases align to TRBD2. The CDR3 is made up of 17 amino acids. The ends lost 0 bases at V and 5 bases at J; junction bases unmatched: 6. Per the germline V gene, CDR1 is MGHRA and CDR2 is YSYEKL. This chain's CDR3 is CASSQDLGLAGRETQYF. The DNA for the CDR3 is TGCGCCAGCAGCCAAGATTTGGGACTAGCGGGAAGGGAGACCCAGTACTTC.

This chain connects TRBV2 to TRBJ1-5; TRBD1 aligns across 10 bases. Losses at the gene ends were 8 bases for V and 2 bases for J; bases not matched to a gene: 12. Germline CDR1 and CDR2: SNHLY and FYNNEI. This CDR3 region has 17 residues. CDR3 nucleotides: TGTGCCAGCGACCGGGACAGGGGCGCCGGAGGCAATCAGCCCCAGCATTTT. Translated, it gives CASDRDRGAGGNQPQHF. The whole variable domain, remainder taken from reference TRBV2 and TRBJ1-5, is EPEVTQTPSHQVTQMGQEVILRCVPISNHLYFYWYRQILGQKVEFLVSFYNNEISEKSEIFDDQFSVERPDGSNFTLKIRSTKLEDSAMYFCASDRDRGAGGNQPQHFGDGTRLSIL.

This clonotype has only a few counts. The V gene is TRBV7-2, the J gene TRBJ2-1; 9 nucleotides align to TRBD2. The J call is uncertain, as TRBJ2-5 better fits the DNA end. Germline assignment: CDR1 SGHTA and CDR2 FQGNSA. CDR3 length equals 15 residues. CDR3 DNA: TGTGCCAGCAGCCGCGGGGGGGTAGAGGGAGAGACCCAGTACTTC. Translating it yields CASSRGGVEGETQYF.

This clonotype showed up many times. This sequence joins TRBV7-2 and TRBJ2-7; the match to TRBD1 covers 10 bases. This CDR3 is built from 14 residues. The V gene's germline CDR1 is SGHTA and CDR2 FQGNSA. The J segment lost 3 bases and the V segment lost 4 bases, leaving 3 bases of the junction unmatched. Here the CDR3 reads CASSYRTGGYEQYF. The CDR3 DNA is TGTGCCAGCAGCTATCGGACAGGGGGCTACGAGCAGTACTTC.

The chain links TRBV4-1 to TRBJ2-4; tentatively, D is TRBD2 (6 bases). CDR1 and CDR2 (germline): MGHRA, YSYEKL. The CDR3 length is 15 residues. The V end lost 0 bases, the J end lost 3 bases, and 9 bases lay between the germline ends. In DNA, the CDR3 is TGCGCCAGCAGCCAAGAAATAGCGGTCAAAAACATTCAGTACTTC. Translating it yields CASSQEIAVKNIQYF.

V usage is TRBV12-3 or TRBV12-4 and J usage is TRBJ1-4, with D possibly being TRBD1 (6 bases). V lost 6 bases to trimming and J lost 0 bases, with 11 bases between them. CDR3 length equals 15 residues. The CDR3 DNA sequence: TGTGCCAGCAGGGAGGGGGTGGCAACTAATGAAAAACTGTTTTTT. Translation: CASREGVATNEKLFF.

Concerning this clonotype: An end of the junction does not agree with germline; a read error may underlie this. The chain joins TRBV5-5 to TRBJ2-1, with 8 bases fitting TRBD2. The CDR3 is made up of 15 amino acids. Germline V gives CDR1 SGHKS, CDR2 YYEKEE (reference sequence). The CDR3 loop reads CASSSLAGSYSEQFF. In DNA, the CDR3 is TGTGCCAGCAGCTCATTAGCGGGATCCTACAGTGAGCAGTTCTTC.

In this sample, this clonotype turned up a few times. This chain links TRBV27 with TRBJ2-7, with a tentative D call TRBD1 (6 bases). CDR1 MNHEY and CDR2 SMNVEV come from the germline V gene (reference sequence). This CDR3 comprises 15 residues. V lost 2 bases, J lost 5 bases, and 16 bases lay in between. The CDR3 is CASSLNYRDFHEQYF. For the CDR3, the DNA is TGTGCCAGCAGTTTAAACTACAGGGATTTCCACGAGCAGTACTTC.

This clonotype turned up a few times. The chain combines TRBV12-3 or TRBV12-4 with TRBJ2-5; 7 nucleotides match TRBD1. The V segment lost 5 bases and the J segment 0 bases; nucleotides outside the gene matches: 0. This CDR3 comprises 13 residues. In DNA form, the CDR3 reads TGTGCCAGCAGTGGACAGGACCAAGAGACCCAGTACTTC. Translating it yields CASSGQDQETQYF.

This clonotype was picked up many times. The chain links TRBV7-9 to TRBJ2-5, with D tentatively TRBD2 (5 bases). The length of the CDR3 is 15 residues. V was pared by 6 bases and J by 3 bases, with 17 bases between. CDR1 and CDR2 from the germline V gene are SEHNR and FQNEAQ (reference sequence). CDR3 DNA sequence: TGTGCCAGCAGGGTAGCATCGGTGGAGGAAGAGACCCAGTACTTC. It yields the protein CASRVASVEEETQYF.

This clonotype was observed a handful of times. The rearrangement links TRBV3-1 to TRBJ2-2, with unresolved D. V lost 3 bases and J lost 4, with 9 bases in between. There are 14 residues in the CDR3. Germline CDR1 reads LGHDT; CDR2 reads YNNKEL (reference sequence). The CDR3 coding sequence is TGTGCCAGCAGCCAGCAGGTCCTCACCGGGGAGCTGTTTTTT. This sequence encodes CASSQQVLTGELFF.

The genes are TRBV7-9 and TRBJ2-7; D remains ambiguous. V lost 1 base, J lost 1 base, and 14 bases lay in between. The CDR3 is 16 amino acids. Germline values: CDR1 SEHNR, CDR2 FQNEAQ (reference sequence). CDR3 in DNA: TGTGCCAGCAGCTTAGTTACTGGTGGTGGTTCCTACGAGCAGTACTTC. It yields the protein CASSLVTGGGSYEQYF.

This clonotype showed up many times. The chain is built from TRBV5-1 and TRBJ1-1; 8 positions agree with TRBD1. The germline V gene encodes CDR1 SGHRS and CDR2 YFSETQ. This CDR3 contains 14 residues. Trimming cost V 2 bases and J 4 bases; bases outside gene matches: 4. The CDR3 here is CASSFAGGRTEAFF. As DNA, the CDR3 is TGCGCCAGCAGCTTCGCAGGGGGCCGCACTGAAGCTTTCTTT.

This clonotype has just a few counts. The chain is built from TRBV27 and TRBJ1-5; D ambiguous. The CDR3 sequence is 14 residues long. Germline V gene data show CDR1 as MNHEY and CDR2 as SMNVEV (reference sequence). Trimming took off 4 bases at V and 0 bases at J, with 7 bases between the two ends. CDR3 loop: CASSSADSNQPQHF. CDR3 nucleotide sequence: TGTGCCAGCAGTTCGGCAGATAGCAATCAGCCCCAGCATTTT.

The CDR3 DNA sequence: TGTGCCAGCACCCGGGGCCAGCGGGGCACAGATACGCAGTATTTT. As protein: CASTRGQRGTDTQYF. V is TRBV6-2 or TRBV6-3 and J is TRBJ2-3, with a tentative D call TRBD2 (6 bases). Trimming pared 7 bases from V and 1 base from J, leaving 15 bases between. CDR3 length: 15 residues. In germline, CDR1 is MNHEY, CDR2 SVGEGT.

The rearrangement links TRBV7-2 to TRBJ2-7; D gene unclear. Germline CDR1 SGHTA, CDR2 FQGNSA. The CDR3 totals 15 residues. V lost 1 base and J lost 4, with 14 bases in between. In DNA form, the CDR3 reads TGTGCCAGCAGCTTAGGTGCGACGAGCGATTACGAGCAGTACTTC. Amino acids: CASSLGATSDYEQYF.

In this sample, this clonotype turned up a few times. The V gene is TRBV5-1, the J gene TRBJ2-1, with D maybe TRBD2 (6 bases). Trimming took 4 bases from V and 0 from J, leaving 14 bases between them. The CDR3 contains 16 residues. Germline CDR1 is SGHRS and CDR2 is YFSETQ. The CDR3 loop is CASSPAVGSSYNEQFF. The DNA of the CDR3 is TGCGCCAGCAGCCCGGCAGTCGGGAGCTCCTACAATGAGCAGTTCTTC.

The chain is built from TRBV5-1 and TRBJ2-3; TRBD2 matches 8 bases. V lost 3 bases, J lost 0 bases, and 6 bases stayed unmatched. CDR1 and CDR2 from the germline V gene are SGHRS and YFSETQ. The length of the CDR3 is 16 residues. Written as DNA, the CDR3 is TGCGCCAGCAGCTCAACCGGGACTAGGAGCACAGATACGCAGTATTTT. This gives the protein CASSSTGTRSTDTQYF.

This clonotype turned up a few times. V and J are TRBV7-2 and TRBJ2-7; 9 positions match TRBD1. After removal of 0 bases from V and 4 bases from J, the junction contained 7 bases not matched to a gene. The germline V gene encodes CDR1 SGHTA and CDR2 FQGNSA. The CDR3 has 16 residues. CDR3 loop: CASSLASQGAPYEQYF. The CDR3 DNA is TGTGCCAGCAGCTTAGCTTCACAGGGGGCACCTTACGAGCAGTACTTC.

V and J are TRBV27 and TRBJ2-5; the D gene is possibly TRBD2 (5 bases). In germline, CDR1 is MNHEY, CDR2 SMNVEV (reference sequence). This CDR3 region has 17 residues. Between the trimmed V and J ends, which lost 7 bases and 3 bases, there was a span of 24 bases. CDR3 bases: TGTGCCAGCAATATGGCCCTATGCCTACCGGAGGAAGAGACCCAGTACTTC. Translation: CASNMALCLPEEETQYF.

V is TRBV28 and J is TRBJ2-5; D is possibly TRBD2 (6 bases). The better agreement between TRBJ2-7 and the DNA end casts doubt on the J call. Germline V lookup: CDR1 MDHEN, CDR2 SYDVKM. There are 15 residues in the CDR3. CDR3 protein: CASSFRGTSSYEQYF. The CDR3 DNA reads as TGTGCCAGCAGTTTTCGGGGGACGAGCTCCTACGAGCAGTACTTC.

This rearrangement joins TRBV7-2 to TRBJ2-7; 7 bases match TRBD2. This CDR3 contains 14 residues. Germline assignment: CDR1 SGHTA and CDR2 FQGNSA. J gave up 4 bases and V 4 bases, and 7 bases lay outside the gene matches. The CDR3 coding sequence is TGTGCCAGCAGCTCCGGGACTAACAAATACGAGCAGTACTTC. It is translated as CASSSGTNKYEQYF.

This clonotype was picked up a small number of times. The chain has TRBV29-1 and TRBJ2-7, with a tentative D call TRBD1 (5 bases). Looked up from germline, CDR1 is SQVTM and CDR2 is ANQGSEA. V lost 3 bases, J lost 6 bases, and 15 bases lay in between. CDR3 size: 13 residues. CDR3 coding DNA: TGCAGCGTTGAGGACAACCTAGGTGGCGAGCAGTACTTC. Its protein product is CSVEDNLGGEQYF.

Only a few counts were recorded for this clonotype. The chain has TRBV3-1 and TRBJ2-5; tentatively, D is TRBD1 (7 bases). From germline, CDR1 is LGHDT and CDR2 YNNKEL (reference sequence). With 4 bases removed from V and 2 bases from J, the gap between germline ends came to 14 bases. This CDR3 is 15 amino acids long. The CDR3 loop reads CASSPGGRGQETQYF. Here the CDR3 DNA reads TGTGCCAGCAGCCCAGGGGGTCGGGGGCAAGAGACCCAGTACTTC.

This clonotype came up a few times. The V call is TRBV4-3, the J call TRBJ2-5; D unclear. The better agreement between TRBJ2-7 and the DNA end casts doubt on the J call. CDR1 and CDR2 (germline): LGHNA, YSLEER. The CDR3 has 9 residues. CDR3 loop: CASQYEQYF. CDR3 DNA sequence: TGCGCCAGCCAGTACGAGCAGTACTTC.

The rearrangement uses TRBV27 and TRBJ1-2, with D uncertain. Germline V CDR1 and CDR2: MNHEY, SMNVEV (reference sequence). Trimming took 5 bases from V and 8 from J, leaving 18 bases between them. This CDR3 comprises 14 residues. The chain's CDR3 is CASSLGGEDWGYTF. CDR3 nucleotide sequence: TGTGCCAGCAGTCTTGGCGGGGAGGACTGGGGCTACACCTTC.

This clonotype was seen a few times. V and J are TRBV29-1 and TRBJ2-1; 8 bases agree with TRBD2. The V gene end was trimmed by 1 base and the J gene end by 9 bases; junction bases not matched to a gene: 5. CDR1 is SQVTM and CDR2 is ANQGSEA in the germline V gene. The CDR3 is made up of 13 amino acids. CDR3 residues: CSVEAGGPSEQFF. CDR3 sequence (DNA): TGCAGCGTTGAAGCGGGAGGGCCCAGTGAGCAGTTCTTC.

This clonotype was seen more than once but under ten times. The chain links TRBV20-1 to TRBJ1-1; possible D gene TRBD1, 5 bases. The V gene's germline CDR1 is DFQATT and CDR2 SNEGSKA (reference sequence). The CDR3 consists of 15 residues. Trimming removed 0 bases at V and 2 bases at J, with 13 bases between. In DNA form, the CDR3 reads TGCAGTGCTAGAGATCCTATCAGGGACAACACTGAAGCTTTCTTT. This encodes CSARDPIRDNTEAFF.

The chain combines TRBV28 with TRBJ2-7; 8 positions agree with TRBD1. J gave up 3 bases and V 6 bases, and 7 bases lay outside the gene matches. Germline CDR1 is MDHEN and CDR2 is SYDVKM. The CDR3 spans 14 residues. CDR3 residues: CASSPRTGRYEQYF. The CDR3 DNA is TGTGCCAGCAGCCCCCGGACAGGGCGCTACGAGCAGTACTTC.